These T cell receptor beta chains were read from a single sample in a study of T cell clonotyping in hematopoietic cell transplantation. Method: immunoSEQ multiplex PCR; TCRdb's copy keeps in-frame clones and lacks some. The table lists 15,000 to 20,000 clones, roughly 80% of them singletons. The sample was peripheral blood mononuclear cells, taken before stem cell transplant. All receptors come from a man in his fifties or sixties with acute myeloid leukemia. Some clones in this sample may be carry-over from other donors' samples. The CDR3 runs from the conserved cysteine through the conserved F or W. D genes are given only for firm matches. Size tells how often a clone was seen (once, few, many) or the class of an expanded clone, and some rows leave it out.

.,TRBD1,TRBV6-1,16,TRBJ1-6,TGTGCCAGCAGTGAAACCCGACAGGGTATGGATTCACCCCTCCACTTT,CASSETRQGMDSPLHF
.,.,TRBV6-6,15,TRBJ1-1,TGTGCCAGCAGTTACGCGGACAATATCGGACCAGGAGCTTTCTTT,CASSYADNIGPGAFF
once,TRBD1,TRBV11-1,19,TRBJ1-1,TGTGCCAGCAGCTTAGCGCTGGGAGGGGGCAGTACCCTCAACACTGAAGCTTTCTTT,CASSLALGGGSTLNTEAFF
.,TRBD2,TRBV4-3,16,TRBJ2-3,TGCGCCAGCAGCCGAATAGCGGGGGTTAACACAGATACGCAGTATTTT,CASSRIAGVNTDTQYF
.,.,TRBV7-8,12,TRBJ2-7,TGTGCCAGCAGCACCCACCAGGGCGAGCAGTACTTC,CASSTHQGEQYF
.,.,TRBV6-5,14,TRBJ1-1,TGTGCCAGCAGTTACTCGATACAGAACACTGAAGCTTTCTTT,CASSYSIQNTEAFF
medium-sized,.,TRBV7-9,14,TRBJ2-2,TGTGCCAGCACCCGGGACCCTCTCCCCGGGGAGCTGTTTTTT,CASTRDPLPGELFF
once,.,TRBV29-1,14,TRBJ1-2,TGCAGCGTTGAAGTAGGACGTACTAACTATGGCTACACCTTC,CSVEVGRTNYGYTF
.,.,TRBV7-2,14,TRBJ1-1,TGTGCCAGCAGCTTTAAGGGCGGGGGCACTGAAGCTTTCTTT,CASSFKGGGTEAFF
.,.,TRBV7-3,15,TRBJ2-3,TGTGCCAGCAGCCTCCAGGGGGGGGGCACAGATACGCAGTATTTT,CASSLQGGGTDTQYF
.,.,TRBV6-5,12,TRBJ2-1,TGTGCCAGCAGCGGGACGTACAATGAGCAGTTCTTC,CASSGTYNEQFF
.,TRBD1,TRBV5-1,15,TRBJ1-2,TGCGCCAGCAGCTTACAGGGGGGGCTGGGCTATGGCTACACCTTC,CASSLQGGLGYGYTF
.,.,TRBV19,13,TRBJ1-1,TGTGCCAGTAGGGGGGATATGAACACTGAAGCTTTCTTT,CASRGDMNTEAFF
.,.,TRBV30,13,TRBJ2-3,TGTGCCTGGGGAGGGCAGGGCACAGATACGCAGTATTTT,CAWGGQGTDTQYF
once,TRBD1,TRBV12-5,15,TRBJ2-7,TGTGCTAGTGGCATCCCCGGGACAGGGCACTACGAGCAGTACTTC,CASGIPGTGHYEQYF
medium-sized,TRBD1,TRBV29-1,13,TRBJ2-7,TGCAGCGCGACAGGGATAGGGGCCTACGAGCAGTACTTC,CSATGIGAYEQYF
.,TRBD2,TRBV25-1,17,TRBJ2-1,TGTGCCAGCAGTGAATATTCAGGACTAGCGGGGGGCGATGAGCAGTTCTTC,CASSEYSGLAGGDEQFF
.,.,TRBV7-9,14,TRBJ2-2,TGTGCCAGCAGCTCTGGGAGCGGCACCGGGGAGCTGTTTTTT,CASSSGSGTGELFF
.,.,TRBV10-3,13,TRBJ1-5,TGTGCCATCAGTGTATCAGATGATCAGCCCCAGCATTTT,CAISVSDDQPQHF
.,.,TRBV4-3,15,TRBJ1-1,TGCGCCAGCAGCCAAGACGTAGGGACGAACACTGAAGCTTTCTTT,CASSQDVGTNTEAFF
.,.,TRBV7-9,15,TRBJ2-3,TGTGCCAGCAGCCCCAGCAGGGTGTACACAGATACGCAGTATTTT,CASSPSRVYTDTQYF
.,.,TRBV19,15,TRBJ1-1,TGTGCCAGTAGTATAGTGGCAGCCGTGAACACTGAAGCTTTCTTT,CASSIVAAVNTEAFF
.,TRBD1,TRBV19,13,TRBJ1-2,TGTGCCAGTAGTATACGGGACAGTTATGGCTACACCTTC,CASSIRDSYGYTF
once,.,TRBV28,15,TRBJ1-4,TGTGCCAGCAGTTTAGGGGGGGGCGCTGGGGAAAAACTGTTTTTT,CASSLGGGAGEKLFF
.,.,TRBV7-9,16,TRBJ2-5,TGTGCCAGCAGCCCGAGCCCTGGTAGTAGCATAGAGACCCAGTACTTC,CASSPSPGSSIETQYF
.,.,TRBV4-3,15,TRBJ1-4,TGCGCCAGCAGCCGGAAGGGGGAGTATGGTGAAAAACTGTTTTTT,CASSRKGEYGEKLFF
.,.,TRBV6-5,16,TRBJ2-7,TGTGCCAGCAGTTACGGGTTCTCTTCAGGCTCCTACGAGCAGTACTTC,CASSYGFSSGSYEQYF
few,.,TRBV11-2,16,TRBJ1-2,TGTGCCAGCAGCTTAGGATCGCGGTACGAGTTGGCTGGCTACACCTTC,CASSLGSRYELAGYTF
.,.,TRBV7-2,15,TRBJ1-1,TGTGCCAGCAGCTTAGCTCTCGGCGGCAACACTGAAGCTTTCTTT,CASSLALGGNTEAFF
.,.,TRBV7-2,14,TRBJ1-1,TGTGCCAGCAGCTTAGCTACGGGGGGTACTGAAGCTTTCTTT,CASSLATGGTEAFF